Here is one T cell receptor (beta chain) with its context. This sample is drawn from a study of T cell responses to AZD1222 COVID-19 vaccine. Trimming cost V 7 bases and J 6 bases; bases outside gene matches: 6. The CDR3 is made up of 14 amino acids. Germline CDR1 MDHEN, CDR2 SYDVKM. The protocol was immunoSEQ multiplex PCR, while the TCRdb copy is restricted to in-frame clones and leaves out a portion. Here the sample spans about 170,000 clones, over 85% being singletons. The sequence derives from an adult in good health. This sequence joins TRBV28 and TRBJ1-6; 7 nucleotides line up with TRBD1. The sample was peripheral blood, taken on day 0 of AZD1222 vaccination. CDR3 DNA: TGTGCCAGCATTCCCGGGACAGCTAATTCACCCCTCCACTTT. This encodes CASIPGTANSPLHF.